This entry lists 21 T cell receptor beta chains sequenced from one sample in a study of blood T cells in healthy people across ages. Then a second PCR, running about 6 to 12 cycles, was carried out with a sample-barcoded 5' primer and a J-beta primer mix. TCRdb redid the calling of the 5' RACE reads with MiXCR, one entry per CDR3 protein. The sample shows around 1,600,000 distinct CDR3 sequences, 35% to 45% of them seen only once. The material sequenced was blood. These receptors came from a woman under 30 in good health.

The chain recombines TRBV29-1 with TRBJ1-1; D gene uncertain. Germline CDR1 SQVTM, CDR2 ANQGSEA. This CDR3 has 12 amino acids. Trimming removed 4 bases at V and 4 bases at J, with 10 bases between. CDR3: CSVAGVSTEAFF. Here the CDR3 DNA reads TGCAGCGTTGCCGGGGTAAGCACTGAAGCTTTCTTT.

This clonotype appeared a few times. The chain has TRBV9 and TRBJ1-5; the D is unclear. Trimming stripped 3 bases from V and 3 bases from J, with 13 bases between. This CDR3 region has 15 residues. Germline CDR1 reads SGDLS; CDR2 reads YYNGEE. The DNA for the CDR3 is TGTGCCAGCAGCGCCGGTCTATCGGACAATCAGCCCCAGCATTTT. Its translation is CASSAGLSDNQPQHF. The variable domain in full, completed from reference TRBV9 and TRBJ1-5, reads DSGVTQTPKHLITATGQRVTLRCSPRSGDLSVYWYQQSLDQGLQFLIQYYNGEERAKGNILERFSAQQFPDLHSELNLSSLELGDSALYFCASSAGLSDNQPQHFGDGTRLSIL.

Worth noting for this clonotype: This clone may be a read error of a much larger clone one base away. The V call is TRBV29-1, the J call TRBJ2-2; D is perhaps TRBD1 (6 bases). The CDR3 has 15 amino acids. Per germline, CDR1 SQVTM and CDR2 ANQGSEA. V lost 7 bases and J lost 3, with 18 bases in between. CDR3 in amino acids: CSATTGSLDTGELFF. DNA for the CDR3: TGCAGCGCGACGACAGGTAGCCTCGACACCGGGGAGCTGTTTTTT.

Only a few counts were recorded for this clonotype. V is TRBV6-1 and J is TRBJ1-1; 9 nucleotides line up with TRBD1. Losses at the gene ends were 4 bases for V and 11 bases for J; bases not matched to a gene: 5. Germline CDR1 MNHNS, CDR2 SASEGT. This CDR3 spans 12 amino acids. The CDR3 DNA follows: TGTGCCAGCAGTGGGACAGGGGTTGGGGCTTTCTTT. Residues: CASSGTGVGAFF.

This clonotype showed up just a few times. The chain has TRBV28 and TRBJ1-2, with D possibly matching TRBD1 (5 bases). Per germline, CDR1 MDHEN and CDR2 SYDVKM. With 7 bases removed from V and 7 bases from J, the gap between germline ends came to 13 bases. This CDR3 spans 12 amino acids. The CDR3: CASTRQSPGYTF. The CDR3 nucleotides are TGTGCCAGCACTCGACAGAGCCCTGGCTACACCTTC.

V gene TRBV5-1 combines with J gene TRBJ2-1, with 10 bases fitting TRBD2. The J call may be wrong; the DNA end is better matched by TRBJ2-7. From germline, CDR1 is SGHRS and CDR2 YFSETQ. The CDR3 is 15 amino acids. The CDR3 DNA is TGCGCCAGCAGCACCGGGACTAGCGTTTACAATGAGCAGTACTTC. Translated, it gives CASSTGTSVYNEQYF.

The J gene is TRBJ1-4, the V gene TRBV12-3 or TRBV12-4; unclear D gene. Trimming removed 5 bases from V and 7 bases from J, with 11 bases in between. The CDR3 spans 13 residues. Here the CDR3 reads CASSVNMGEKLFF. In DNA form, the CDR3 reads TGTGCCAGCAGTGTAAACATGGGTGAAAAACTGTTTTTT.

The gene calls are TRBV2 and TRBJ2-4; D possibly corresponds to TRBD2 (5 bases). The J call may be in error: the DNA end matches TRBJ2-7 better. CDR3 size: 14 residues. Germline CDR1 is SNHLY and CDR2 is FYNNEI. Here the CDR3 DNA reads TGTGCCAGCAGTGATAGAGGGATCCCCTACGAGCAGTACTTC. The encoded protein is CASSDRGIPYEQYF.

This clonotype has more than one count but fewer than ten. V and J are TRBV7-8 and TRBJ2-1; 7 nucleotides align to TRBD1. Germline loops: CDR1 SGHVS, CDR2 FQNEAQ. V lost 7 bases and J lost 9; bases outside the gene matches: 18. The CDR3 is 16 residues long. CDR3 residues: CASTHRGLASDSEQFF. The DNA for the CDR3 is TGTGCCAGCACCCATAGGGGGCTGGCCAGTGATAGTGAGCAGTTCTTC.

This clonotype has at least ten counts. CDR3 residues: CASSDHGLGSYNEQYF. The CDR3 nucleotides are TGTGCCAGCAGTGATCACGGCCTGGGTTCCTACAATGAGCAGTACTTC. This chain connects TRBV6-1 to TRBJ2-1; D gene uncertain. Judging by the DNA end, TRBJ2-7 fits better; the J call may be wrong. The V gene's germline CDR1 is MNHNS and CDR2 SASEGT. The CDR3 runs 16 residues.

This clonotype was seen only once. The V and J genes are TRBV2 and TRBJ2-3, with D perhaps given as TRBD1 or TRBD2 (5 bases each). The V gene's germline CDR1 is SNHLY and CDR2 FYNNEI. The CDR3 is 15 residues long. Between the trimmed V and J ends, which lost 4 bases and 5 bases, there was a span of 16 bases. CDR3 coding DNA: TGTGCCAGCAGTGGTATGAGGGGCAGGAAAGATACGCAGTATTTT. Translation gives CASSGMRGRKDTQYF. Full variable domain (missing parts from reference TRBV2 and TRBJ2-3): EPEVTQTPSHQVTQMGQEVILRCVPISNHLYFYWYRQILGQKVEFLVSFYNNEISEKSEIFDDQFSVERPDGSNFTLKIRSTKLEDSAMYFCASSGMRGRKDTQYFGPGTRLTVL.

The CDR3 region has the DNA TGTGCCACCTGGGACAGGGGGTATTCACCCCTCCACTTT. Translating gives CATWDRGYSPLHF. The chain employs TRBV27 and TRBJ1-6; 11 bases agree with TRBD1. Trimming removed 10 bases from V and 8 bases from J; junction bases left unmatched: 4. Per the germline V gene, CDR1 is MNHEY and CDR2 is SMNVEV (reference sequence). The CDR3 runs 13 residues.

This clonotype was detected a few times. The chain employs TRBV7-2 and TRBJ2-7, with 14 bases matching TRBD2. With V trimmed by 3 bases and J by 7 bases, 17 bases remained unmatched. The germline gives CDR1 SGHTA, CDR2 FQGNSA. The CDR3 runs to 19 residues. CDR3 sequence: CASSFGGLAGASGLWEQYF. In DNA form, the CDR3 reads TGTGCCAGCAGCTTTGGGGGACTAGCGGGGGCCTCTGGTCTTTGGGAGCAGTACTTC. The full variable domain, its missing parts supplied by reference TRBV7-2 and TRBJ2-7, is GAGVSQSPSNKVTEKGKDVELRCDPISGHTALYWYRQSLGQGLEFLIYFQGNSAPDKSGLPSDRFSAERTGGSVSTLTIQRTQQEDSAVYLCASSFGGLAGASGLWEQYFGPGTRLTVT.

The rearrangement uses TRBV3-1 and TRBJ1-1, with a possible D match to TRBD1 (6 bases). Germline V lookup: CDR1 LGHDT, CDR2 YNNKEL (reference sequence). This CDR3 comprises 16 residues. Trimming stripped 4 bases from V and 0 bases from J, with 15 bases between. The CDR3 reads CASSPSPGQMNTEAFF. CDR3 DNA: TGTGCCAGCAGCCCATCCCCGGGACAAATGAACACTGAAGCTTTCTTT.

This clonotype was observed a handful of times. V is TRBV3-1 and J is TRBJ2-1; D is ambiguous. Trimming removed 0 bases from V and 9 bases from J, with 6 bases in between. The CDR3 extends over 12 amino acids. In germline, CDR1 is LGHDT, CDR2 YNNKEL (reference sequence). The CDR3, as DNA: TGTGCCAGCAGCCAAGATTTCCGTGAGCAGTTCTTC. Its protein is CASSQDFREQFF.

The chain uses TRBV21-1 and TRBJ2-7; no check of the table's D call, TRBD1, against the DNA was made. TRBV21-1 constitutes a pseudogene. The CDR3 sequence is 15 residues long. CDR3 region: CASSFRGLFSAEQYF. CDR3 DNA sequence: TGTGCCAGCAGTTTCCGGGGGCTCTTCTCCGCGGAGCAGTACTTC.

CDR3 DNA: TGTGCCAGCAGCTTAAGGCGTCCAGGGGGCAAAGGAGATACGCAGTATTTT. Amino acids: CASSLRRPGGKGDTQYF. This rearrangement joins TRBV7-2 to TRBJ2-3, with 8 bases fitting TRBD1. The V and J ends lost 2 bases and 5 bases, in that order; junction bases with no gene match: 12. The CDR3 runs to 17 residues. Germline assignment: CDR1 SGHTA and CDR2 FQGNSA.

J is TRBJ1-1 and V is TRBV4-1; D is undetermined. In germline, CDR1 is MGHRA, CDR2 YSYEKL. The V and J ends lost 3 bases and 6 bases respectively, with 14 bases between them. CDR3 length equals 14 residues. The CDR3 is CASSHPSRYSEAFF. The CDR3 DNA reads TGCGCCAGCAGCCACCCGTCCCGGTACTCTGAAGCTTTCTTT.

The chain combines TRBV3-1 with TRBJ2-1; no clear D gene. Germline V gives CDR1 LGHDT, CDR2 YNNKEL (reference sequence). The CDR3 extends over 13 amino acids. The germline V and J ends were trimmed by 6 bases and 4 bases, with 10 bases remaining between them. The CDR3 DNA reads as TGTGCCAGCAGAGGCCCTGGGTACAATGAGCAGTTCTTC. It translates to CASRGPGYNEQFF.

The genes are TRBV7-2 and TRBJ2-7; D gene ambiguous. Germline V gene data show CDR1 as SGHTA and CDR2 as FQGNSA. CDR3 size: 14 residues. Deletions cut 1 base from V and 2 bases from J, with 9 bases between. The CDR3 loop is CASSLGYVPYEQYF. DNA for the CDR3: TGTGCCAGCAGCTTAGGCTATGTTCCCTACGAGCAGTACTTC.

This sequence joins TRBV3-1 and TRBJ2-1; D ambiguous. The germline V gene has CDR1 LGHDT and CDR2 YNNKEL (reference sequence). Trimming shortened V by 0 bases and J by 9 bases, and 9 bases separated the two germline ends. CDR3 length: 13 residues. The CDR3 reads CASSQDLRGEQFF. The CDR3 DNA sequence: TGTGCCAGCAGCCAAGATCTGCGCGGTGAGCAGTTCTTC.